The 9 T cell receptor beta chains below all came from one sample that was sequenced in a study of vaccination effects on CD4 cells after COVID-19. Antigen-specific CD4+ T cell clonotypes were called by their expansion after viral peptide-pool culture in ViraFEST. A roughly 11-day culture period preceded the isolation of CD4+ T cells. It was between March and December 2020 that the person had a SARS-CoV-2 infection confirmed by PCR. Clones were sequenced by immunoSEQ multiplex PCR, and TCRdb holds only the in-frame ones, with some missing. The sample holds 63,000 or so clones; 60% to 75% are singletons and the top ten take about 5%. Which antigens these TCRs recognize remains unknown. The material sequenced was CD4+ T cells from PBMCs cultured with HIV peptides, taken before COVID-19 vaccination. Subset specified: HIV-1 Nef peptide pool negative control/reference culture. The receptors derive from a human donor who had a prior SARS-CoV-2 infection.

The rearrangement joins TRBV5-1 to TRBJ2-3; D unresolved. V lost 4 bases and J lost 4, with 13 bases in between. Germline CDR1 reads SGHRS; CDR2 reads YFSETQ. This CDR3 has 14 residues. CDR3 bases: TGCGCCAGCAGCCCCTTTAGGGTGCCAGATACGCAGTATTTT. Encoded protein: CASSPFRVPDTQYF.

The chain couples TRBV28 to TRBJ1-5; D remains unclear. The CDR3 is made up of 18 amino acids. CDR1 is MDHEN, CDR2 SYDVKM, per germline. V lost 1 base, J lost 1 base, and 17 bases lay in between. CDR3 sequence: CASSLYRASLGSNQPQHF. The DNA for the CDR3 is TGTGCCAGCAGTTTATATCGGGCATCCTTGGGGAGCAATCAGCCCCAGCATTTT.

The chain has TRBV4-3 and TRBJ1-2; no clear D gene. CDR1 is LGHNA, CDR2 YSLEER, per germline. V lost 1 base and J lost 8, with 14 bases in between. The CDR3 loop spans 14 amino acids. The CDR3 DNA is TGCGCCAGCAGCCAAGTATTCCCGAATGGAGGCTACACCTTC. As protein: CASSQVFPNGGYTF.

The CDR3 DNA follows: TGTGCCAGCAGTCGGACAGGGAACACCGGGGAGCTGTTTTTT. Translating gives CASSRTGNTGELFF. The chain links TRBV25-1 to TRBJ2-2; 7 nucleotides agree with TRBD1. V lost 5 bases, J lost 1 base, and 1 base stayed unmatched. The CDR3 covers 14 residues. CDR1 is MGHDK, CDR2 SYGVNS, per germline.

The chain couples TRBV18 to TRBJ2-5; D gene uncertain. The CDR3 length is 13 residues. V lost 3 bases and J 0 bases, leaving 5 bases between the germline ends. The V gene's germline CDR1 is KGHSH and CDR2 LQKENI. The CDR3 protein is CASSPFYQETQYF. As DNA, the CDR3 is TGTGCCAGCTCACCCTTTTACCAAGAGACCCAGTACTTC.

The CDR3, as DNA: TGTGCCAGCACCCAACTAGGGCGATCTGAAGCTTTCTTT. Translated, it gives CASTQLGRSEAFF. The V gene is TRBV7-9, the J gene TRBJ1-1; D unclear. V gave up 7 bases and J gave up 6 bases, with 15 bases separating them. Germline lookup yields CDR1 SEHNR and CDR2 FQNEAQ (reference sequence). The CDR3 is 13 residues long.

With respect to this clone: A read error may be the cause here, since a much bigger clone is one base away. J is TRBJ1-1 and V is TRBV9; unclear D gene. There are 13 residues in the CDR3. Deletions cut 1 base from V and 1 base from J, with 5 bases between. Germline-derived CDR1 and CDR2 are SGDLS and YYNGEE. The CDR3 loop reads CASSVTRNTEAFF. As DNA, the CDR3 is TGTGCCAGCAGCGTAACCCGGAACACTGAAGCTTTCTTT.

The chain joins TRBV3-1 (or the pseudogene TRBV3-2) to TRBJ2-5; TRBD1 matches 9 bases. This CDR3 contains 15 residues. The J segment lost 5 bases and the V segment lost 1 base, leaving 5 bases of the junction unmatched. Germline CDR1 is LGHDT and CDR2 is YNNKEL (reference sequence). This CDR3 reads CASSQATGGAETQYF. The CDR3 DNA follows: TGTGCCAGCAGCCAAGCCACAGGGGGCGCCGAGACCCAGTACTTC.

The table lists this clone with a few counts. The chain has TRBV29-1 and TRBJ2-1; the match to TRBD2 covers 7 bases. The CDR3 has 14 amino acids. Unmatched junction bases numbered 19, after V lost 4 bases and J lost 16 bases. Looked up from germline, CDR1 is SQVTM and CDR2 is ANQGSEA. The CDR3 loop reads CSVVIGSGEGLRFF. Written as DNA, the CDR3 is TGCAGCGTTGTTATAGGTTCCGGGGAGGGGCTTAGATTCTTC.